This T cell receptor (beta chain) originates from a study of shared clonotypes between healthy human individuals. The CDR3 loop spans 14 amino acids. About this clone: Antigen: not known.

Study-wide results and limits: Incomplete sequencing of sorted subsets was indicated by rarefaction despite large depth.

TCRdb's table, derived via immunoSEQ multiplex PCR, lists solely in-frame clones and lacks some. The table has over a million clones, about 76% seen once. This sequence was found in a man younger than 35 in good health. The sequenced sample consisted of memory CD4+ T cells sorted from blood. The sample's subset: CD45RA-negative fraction. The chain combines TRBV21-1 with TRBJ2-7; the tabulated D call, TRBD2, remains unverified against the DNA. TRBV21-1 is recorded as a pseudogene. In DNA, the CDR3 is TGTGCCAGCAAAGGGCGGGGTTACTTCTACGAGCAGTACTTC. Its protein is CASKGRGYFYEQYF.